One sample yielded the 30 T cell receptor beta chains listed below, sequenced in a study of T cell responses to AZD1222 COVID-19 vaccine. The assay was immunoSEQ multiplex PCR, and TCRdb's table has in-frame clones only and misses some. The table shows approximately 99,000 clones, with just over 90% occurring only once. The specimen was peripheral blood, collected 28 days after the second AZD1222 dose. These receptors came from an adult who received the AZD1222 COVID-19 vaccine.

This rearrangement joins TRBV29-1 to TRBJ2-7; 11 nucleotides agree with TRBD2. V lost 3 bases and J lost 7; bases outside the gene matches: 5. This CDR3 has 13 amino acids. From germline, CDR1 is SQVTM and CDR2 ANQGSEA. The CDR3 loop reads CSVDVAGGREQYF. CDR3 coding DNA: TGCAGCGTTGACGTAGCGGGAGGGCGAGAGCAGTACTTC.

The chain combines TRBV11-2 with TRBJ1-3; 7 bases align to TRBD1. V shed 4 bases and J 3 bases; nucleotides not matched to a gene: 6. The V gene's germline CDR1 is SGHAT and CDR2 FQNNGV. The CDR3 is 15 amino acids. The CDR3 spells CASSSYRGVGNTIYF. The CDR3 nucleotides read TGTGCCAGCAGCTCATACAGGGGCGTTGGAAACACCATATATTTT.

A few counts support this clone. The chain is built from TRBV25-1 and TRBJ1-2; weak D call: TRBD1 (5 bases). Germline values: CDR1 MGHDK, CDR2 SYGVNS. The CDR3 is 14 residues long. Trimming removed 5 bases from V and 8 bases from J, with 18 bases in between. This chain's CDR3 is CASSPAGTLGGYTF. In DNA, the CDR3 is TGTGCCAGCAGTCCCGCCGGGACCTTAGGCGGCTACACCTTC.

CDR3 protein: CATVSWAGENTEAFF. In DNA form, the CDR3 reads TGTGCCACCGTCTCCTGGGCAGGAGAGAACACTGAAGCTTTCTTT. V usage is TRBV19 and J usage is TRBJ1-1; D is unresolved. The CDR3 sequence is 15 residues long. V was trimmed by 10 bases and J by 1 base, leaving 19 bases between them. The V gene's germline CDR1 is LNHDA and CDR2 SQIVND (reference sequence).

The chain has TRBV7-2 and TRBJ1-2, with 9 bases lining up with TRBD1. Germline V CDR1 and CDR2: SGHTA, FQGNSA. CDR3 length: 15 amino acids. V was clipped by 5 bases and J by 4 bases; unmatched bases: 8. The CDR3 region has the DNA TGTGCCAGCAGCCCCGGGTCGGGACAGGGCTATGGCTACACCTTC. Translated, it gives CASSPGSGQGYGYTF.

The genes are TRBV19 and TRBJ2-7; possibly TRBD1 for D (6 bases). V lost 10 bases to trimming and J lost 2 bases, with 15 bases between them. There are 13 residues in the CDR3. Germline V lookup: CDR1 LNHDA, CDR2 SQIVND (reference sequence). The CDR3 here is CATARQGTYEQYF. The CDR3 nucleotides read TGTGCCACAGCCCGGCAGGGGACCTACGAGCAGTACTTC. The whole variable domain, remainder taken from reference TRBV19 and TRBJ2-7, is DGGITQSPKYLFRKEGQNVTLSCEQNLNHDAMYWYRQDPGQGLRLIYYSQIVNDFQKGDIAEGYSVSREKKESFPLTVTSAQKNPTAFYLCATARQGTYEQYFGPGTRLTVT.

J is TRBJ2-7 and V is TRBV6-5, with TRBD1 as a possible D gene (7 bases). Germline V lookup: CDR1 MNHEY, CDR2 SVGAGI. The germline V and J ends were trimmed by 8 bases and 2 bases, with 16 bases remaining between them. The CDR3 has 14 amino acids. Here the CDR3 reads CASDNRGLPYEQYF. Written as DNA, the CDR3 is TGTGCCAGCGATAACAGGGGACTTCCCTACGAGCAGTACTTC.

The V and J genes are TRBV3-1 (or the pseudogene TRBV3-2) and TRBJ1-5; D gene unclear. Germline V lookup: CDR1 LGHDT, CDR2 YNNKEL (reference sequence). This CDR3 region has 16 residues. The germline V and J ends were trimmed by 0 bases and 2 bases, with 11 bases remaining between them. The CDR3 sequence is CASSQEPWAGNQPQHF. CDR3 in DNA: TGTGCCAGCAGCCAAGAACCGTGGGCGGGCAATCAGCCCCAGCATTTT.

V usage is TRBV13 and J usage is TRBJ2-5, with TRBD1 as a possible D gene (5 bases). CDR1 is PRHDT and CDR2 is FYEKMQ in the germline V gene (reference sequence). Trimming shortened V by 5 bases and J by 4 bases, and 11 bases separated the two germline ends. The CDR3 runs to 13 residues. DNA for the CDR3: TGTGCCAGCAGCGTCAGGGTCCGAGAGACCCAGTACTTC. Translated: CASSVRVRETQYF.

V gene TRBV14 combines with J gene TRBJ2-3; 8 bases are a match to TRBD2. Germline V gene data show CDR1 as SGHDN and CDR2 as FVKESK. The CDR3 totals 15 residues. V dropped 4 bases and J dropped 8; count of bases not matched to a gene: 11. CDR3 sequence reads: CASSPTGGRRGTQYF. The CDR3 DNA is TGTGCCAGCAGCCCGACCGGCGGGAGGCGTGGTACGCAGTATTTT.

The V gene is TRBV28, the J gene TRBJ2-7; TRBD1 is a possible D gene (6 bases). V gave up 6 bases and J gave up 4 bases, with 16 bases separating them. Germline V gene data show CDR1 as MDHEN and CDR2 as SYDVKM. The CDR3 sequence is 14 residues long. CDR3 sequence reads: CASSFPGAQYEQYF. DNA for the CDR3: TGTGCCAGCAGCTTCCCAGGGGCGCAGTACGAGCAGTACTTC.

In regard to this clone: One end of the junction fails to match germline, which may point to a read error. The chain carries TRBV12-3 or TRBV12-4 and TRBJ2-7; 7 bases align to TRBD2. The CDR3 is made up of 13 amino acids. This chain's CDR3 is CASSIAGLYEQYF. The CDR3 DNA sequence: TGTGCCAGCAGTATAGCGGGCCTATACGAGCAGTACTTC.

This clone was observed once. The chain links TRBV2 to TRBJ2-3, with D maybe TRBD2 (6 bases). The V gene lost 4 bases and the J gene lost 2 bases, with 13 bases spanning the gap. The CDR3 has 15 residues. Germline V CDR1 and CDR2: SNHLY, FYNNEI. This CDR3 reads CASSGPGLVTDTQYF. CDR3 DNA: TGTGCCAGCAGTGGGCCGGGACTGGTCACAGATACGCAGTATTTT.

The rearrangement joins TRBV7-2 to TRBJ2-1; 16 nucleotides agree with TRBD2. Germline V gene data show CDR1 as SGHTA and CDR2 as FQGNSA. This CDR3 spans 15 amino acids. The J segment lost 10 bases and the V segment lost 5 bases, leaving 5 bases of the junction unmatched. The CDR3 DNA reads TGTGCCAGCAGCCAGGGACTAGCGGGAGGGGAGGAGCAGTTCTTC. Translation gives CASSQGLAGGEEQFF.

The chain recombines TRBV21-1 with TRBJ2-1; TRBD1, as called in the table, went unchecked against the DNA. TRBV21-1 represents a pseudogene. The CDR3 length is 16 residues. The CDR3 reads CASSKVGRGQFDEQFF. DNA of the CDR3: TGTGCCAGCAGCAAAGTCGGCAGGGGGCAATTCGATGAGCAGTTCTTC.

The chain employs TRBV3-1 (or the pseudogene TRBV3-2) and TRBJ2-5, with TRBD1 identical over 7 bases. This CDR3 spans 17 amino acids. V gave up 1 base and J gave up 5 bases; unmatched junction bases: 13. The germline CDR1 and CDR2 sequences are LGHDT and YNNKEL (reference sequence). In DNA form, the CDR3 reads TGTGCCAGCAGCCAAGGTCAGGGCACAGGGGTGTTGGAGACCCAGTACTTC. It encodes CASSQGQGTGVLETQYF.

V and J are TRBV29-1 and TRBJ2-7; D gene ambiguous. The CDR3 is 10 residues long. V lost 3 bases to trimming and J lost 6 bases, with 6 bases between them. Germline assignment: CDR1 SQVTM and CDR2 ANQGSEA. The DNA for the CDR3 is TGCAGCGTTGACGGTGGCGAGCAGTACTTC. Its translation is CSVDGGEQYF.

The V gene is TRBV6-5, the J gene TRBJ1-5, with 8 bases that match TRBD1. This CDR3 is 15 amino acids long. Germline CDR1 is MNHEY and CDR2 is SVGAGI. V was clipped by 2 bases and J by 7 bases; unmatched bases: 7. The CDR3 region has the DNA TGTGCCAGCAGTTACAGTCGCCAGGGGGCCCAGCCCCAGCATTTT. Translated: CASSYSRQGAQPQHF.

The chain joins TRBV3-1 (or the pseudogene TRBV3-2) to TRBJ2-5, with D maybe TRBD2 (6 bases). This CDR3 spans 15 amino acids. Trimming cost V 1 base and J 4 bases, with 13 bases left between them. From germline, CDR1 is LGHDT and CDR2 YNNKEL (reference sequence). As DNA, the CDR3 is TGTGCCAGCAGCCAAGTACTAGCTGATGGAGAGACCCAGTACTTC. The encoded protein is CASSQVLADGETQYF.

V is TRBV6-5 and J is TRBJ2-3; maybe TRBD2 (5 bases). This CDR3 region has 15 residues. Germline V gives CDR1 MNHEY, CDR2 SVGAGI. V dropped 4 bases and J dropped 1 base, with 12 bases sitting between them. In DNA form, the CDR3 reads TGTGCCAGCAGTTTAACTAGTCAGGGCACAGATACGCAGTATTTT. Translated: CASSLTSQGTDTQYF.

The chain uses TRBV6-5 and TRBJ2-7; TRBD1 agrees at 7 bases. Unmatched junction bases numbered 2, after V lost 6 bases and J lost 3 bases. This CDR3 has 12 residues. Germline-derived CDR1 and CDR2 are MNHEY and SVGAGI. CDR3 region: CASRDRHYEQYF. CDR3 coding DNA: TGTGCCAGCAGGGACAGGCACTACGAGCAGTACTTC.

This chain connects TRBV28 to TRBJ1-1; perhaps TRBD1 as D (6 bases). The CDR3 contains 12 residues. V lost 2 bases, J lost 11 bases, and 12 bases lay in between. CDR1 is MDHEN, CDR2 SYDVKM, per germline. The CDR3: CASSLSLGGAFF. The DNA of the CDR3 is TGTGCCAGCAGTTTAAGTTTGGGGGGCGCTTTCTTT.

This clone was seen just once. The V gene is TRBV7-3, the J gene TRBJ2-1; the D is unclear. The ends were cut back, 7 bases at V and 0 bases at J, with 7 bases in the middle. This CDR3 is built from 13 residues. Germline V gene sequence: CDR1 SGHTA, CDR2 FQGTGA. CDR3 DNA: TGTGCCAGCATTGGGGTCTCCTACAATGAGCAGTTCTTC. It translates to CASIGVSYNEQFF.

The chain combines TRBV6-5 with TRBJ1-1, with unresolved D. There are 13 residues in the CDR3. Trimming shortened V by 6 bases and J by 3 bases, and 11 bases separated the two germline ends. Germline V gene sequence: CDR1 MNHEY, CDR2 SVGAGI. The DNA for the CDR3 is TGTGCCAGCAGGGACCCCCTGGACACTGAAGCTTTCTTT. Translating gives CASRDPLDTEAFF.

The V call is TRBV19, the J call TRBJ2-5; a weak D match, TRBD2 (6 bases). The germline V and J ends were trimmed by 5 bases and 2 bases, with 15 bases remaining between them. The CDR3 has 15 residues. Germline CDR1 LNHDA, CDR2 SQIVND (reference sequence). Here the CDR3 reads CASSGGGTSQETQYF. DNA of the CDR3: TGTGCCAGTAGTGGGGGAGGCACTTCACAAGAGACCCAGTACTTC.

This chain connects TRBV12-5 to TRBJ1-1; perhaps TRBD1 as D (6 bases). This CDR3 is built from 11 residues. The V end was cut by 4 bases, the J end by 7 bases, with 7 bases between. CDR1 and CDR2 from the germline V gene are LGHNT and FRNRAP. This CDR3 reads CASGYRDEAFF. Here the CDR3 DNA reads TGTGCTAGTGGTTACAGGGATGAAGCTTTCTTT.

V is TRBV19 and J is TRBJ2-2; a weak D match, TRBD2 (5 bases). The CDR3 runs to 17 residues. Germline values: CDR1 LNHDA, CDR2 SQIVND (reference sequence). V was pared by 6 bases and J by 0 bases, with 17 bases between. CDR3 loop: CASSPWGAEANTGELFF. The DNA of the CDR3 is TGTGCCAGTAGCCCCTGGGGAGCTGAAGCGAACACCGGGGAGCTGTTTTTT.

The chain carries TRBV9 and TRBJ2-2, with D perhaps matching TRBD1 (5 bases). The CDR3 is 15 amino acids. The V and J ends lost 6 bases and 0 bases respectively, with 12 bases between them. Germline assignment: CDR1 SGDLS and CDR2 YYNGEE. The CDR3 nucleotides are TGTGCCAGCACCAAGGGGTACGCGAACACCGGGGAGCTGTTTTTT. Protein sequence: CASTKGYANTGELFF.

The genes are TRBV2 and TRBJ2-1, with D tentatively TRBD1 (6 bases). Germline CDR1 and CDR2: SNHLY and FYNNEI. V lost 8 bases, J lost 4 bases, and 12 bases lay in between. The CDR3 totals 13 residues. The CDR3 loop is CASLKGDYNEQFF. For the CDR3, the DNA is TGTGCCAGCCTCAAGGGGGATTACAATGAGCAGTTCTTC.

The CDR3 nucleotides are TGTGCCTGGAAACTAGCGGGAGCGGATACGCAGTATTTT. Residues: CAWKLAGADTQYF. The V call is TRBV30, the J call TRBJ2-3, with 11 bases lining up with TRBD2. J lost 6 bases, V lost 4 bases, and 3 bases had no gene match. The CDR3 extends over 13 amino acids. Germline CDR1 is GTSNPN and CDR2 is SVGIG (reference sequence).